This TCR beta chain was observed in a study of CD8 T cells in Susac syndrome. The germline V and J ends were trimmed by 6 bases and 4 bases, with 13 bases remaining between them. The CDR3 consists of 13 residues. The germline V gene has CDR1 SGHDT and CDR2 YYEEEE. Random hexamers were used to reverse transcribe roughly 0.45 to 1 ug of RNA. Multiplex immunoSEQ PCR targeted 54 Vbeta and 13 Jbeta TCR beta segments. One entry per CDR3 protein results from TCRdb running MiXCR on the immunoSEQ multiplex PCR reads. Here the sample spans roughly 180,000 distinct CDR3 sequences, less than 95% being singletons. TCR beta from blood CD8+ and CD4+ T cells was sequenced. Healthy donors formed controls matched for age and sex. The TEMRA cells underwent FACS enrichment, while the CD8+ and CD4+ T cells underwent negative isolation.

The chain recombines TRBV5-6 with TRBJ1-2, with a tentative D call TRBD1 (5 bases). The specimen sequenced was CD4+ T cells from PBMCs. The receptor was derived from a human donor in good health. CDR3 loop: CASTREGIYGYTF. The CDR3 DNA reads as TGTGCCAGCACCAGGGAAGGAATCTATGGCTACACCTTC.